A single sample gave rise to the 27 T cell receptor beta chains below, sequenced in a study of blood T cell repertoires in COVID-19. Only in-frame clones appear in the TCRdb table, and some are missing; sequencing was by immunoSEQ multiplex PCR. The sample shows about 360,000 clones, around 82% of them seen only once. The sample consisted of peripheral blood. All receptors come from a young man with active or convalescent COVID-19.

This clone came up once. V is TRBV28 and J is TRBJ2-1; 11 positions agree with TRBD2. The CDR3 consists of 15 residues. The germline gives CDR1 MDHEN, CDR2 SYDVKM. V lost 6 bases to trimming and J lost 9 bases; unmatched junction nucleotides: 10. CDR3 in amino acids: CASSSTSGRGSEQFF. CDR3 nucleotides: TGTGCCAGCAGCTCTACTAGCGGGAGAGGGAGTGAGCAGTTCTTC.

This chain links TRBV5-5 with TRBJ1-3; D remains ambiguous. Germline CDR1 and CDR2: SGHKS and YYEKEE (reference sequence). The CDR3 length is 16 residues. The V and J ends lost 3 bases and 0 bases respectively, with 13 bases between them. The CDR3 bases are TGTGCCAGCAGCTCCCACCGACTCATCTCTGGAAACACCATATATTTT. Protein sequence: CASSSHRLISGNTIYF.

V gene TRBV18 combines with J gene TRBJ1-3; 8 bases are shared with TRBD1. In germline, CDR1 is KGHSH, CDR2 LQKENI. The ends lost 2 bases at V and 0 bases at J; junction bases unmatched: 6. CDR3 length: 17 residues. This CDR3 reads CASSPGGQVYSGNTIYF. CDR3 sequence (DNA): TGTGCCAGCTCACCAGGGGGACAGGTCTACTCTGGAAACACCATATATTTT.

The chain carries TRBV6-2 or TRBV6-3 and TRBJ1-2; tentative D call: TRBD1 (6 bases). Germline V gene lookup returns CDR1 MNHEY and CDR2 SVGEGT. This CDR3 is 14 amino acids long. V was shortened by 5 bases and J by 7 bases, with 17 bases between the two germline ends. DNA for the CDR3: TGTGCCAGCAGTCTCGGCCGGGACACGCGTGGCTACACCTTC. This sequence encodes CASSLGRDTRGYTF.

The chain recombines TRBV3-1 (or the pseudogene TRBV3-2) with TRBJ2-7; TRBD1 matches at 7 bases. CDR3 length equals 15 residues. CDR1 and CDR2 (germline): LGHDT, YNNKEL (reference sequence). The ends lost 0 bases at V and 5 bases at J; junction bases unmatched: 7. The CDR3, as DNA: TGTGCCAGCAGCCAAGATCCGCAGGGGGAAAACGAGCAGTACTTC. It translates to CASSQDPQGENEQYF.

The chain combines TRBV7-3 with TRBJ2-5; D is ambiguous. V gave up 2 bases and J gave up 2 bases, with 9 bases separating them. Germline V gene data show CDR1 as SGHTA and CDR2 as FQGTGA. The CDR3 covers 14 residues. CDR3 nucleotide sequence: TGTGCCAGCAGCTTATGGGCAGGACAAGAGACCCAGTACTTC. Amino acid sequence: CASSLWAGQETQYF. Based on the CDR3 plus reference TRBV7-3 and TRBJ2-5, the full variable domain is GAGVSQTPSNKVTEKGKYVELRCDPISGHTALYWYRQSLGQGPEFLIYFQGTGAADDSGLPNDRFFAVRPEGSVSTLKIQRTERGDSAVYLCASSLWAGQETQYFGPGTRLLVL.

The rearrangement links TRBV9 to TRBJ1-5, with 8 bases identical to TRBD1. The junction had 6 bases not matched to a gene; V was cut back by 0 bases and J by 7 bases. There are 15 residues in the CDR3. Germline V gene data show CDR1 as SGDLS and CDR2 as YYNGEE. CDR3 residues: CASSVGQGANQPQHF. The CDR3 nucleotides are TGTGCCAGCAGCGTAGGCCAGGGGGCGAACCAGCCCCAGCATTTT.

CDR3 bases: TGTGCCAGCTCAGCGGGGGCTACCACAGATACGCAGTATTTT. Translating gives CASSAGATTDTQYF. J is TRBJ2-3 and V is TRBV18, with a tentative D call TRBD2 (7 bases). The ends were cut back, 5 bases at V and 2 bases at J, with 11 bases in the middle. The CDR3 length is 14 residues. Per the germline V gene, CDR1 is KGHSH and CDR2 is LQKENI.

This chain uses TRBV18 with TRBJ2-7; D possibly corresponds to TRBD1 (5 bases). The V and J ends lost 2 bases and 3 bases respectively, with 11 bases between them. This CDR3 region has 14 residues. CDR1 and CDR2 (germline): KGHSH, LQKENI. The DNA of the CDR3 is TGTGCCAGCTCACCAGAGACAGATCGCTACGAGCAGTACTTC. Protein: CASSPETDRYEQYF.

The CDR3 coding sequence is TGTGCCAGCAGCTTTACAGGTTCTCCCTACAATGAGCAGTTCTTC. It codes for CASSFTGSPYNEQFF. V gene TRBV7-2 combines with J gene TRBJ2-1, with D perhaps TRBD1 (5 bases). The V and J ends lost 3 bases and 2 bases respectively, with 11 bases between them. Germline V gene lookup returns CDR1 SGHTA and CDR2 FQGNSA. The CDR3 covers 15 residues.

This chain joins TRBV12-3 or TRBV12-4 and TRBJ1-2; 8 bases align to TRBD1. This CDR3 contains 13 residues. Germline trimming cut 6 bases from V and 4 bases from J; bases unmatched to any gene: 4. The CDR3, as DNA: TGTGCCAGCAGCGGGACAGGAACCTATGGCTACACCTTC. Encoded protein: CASSGTGTYGYTF.

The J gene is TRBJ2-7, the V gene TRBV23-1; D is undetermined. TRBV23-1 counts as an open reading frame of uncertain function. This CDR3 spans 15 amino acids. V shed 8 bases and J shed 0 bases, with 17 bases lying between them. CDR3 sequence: CASALPQRSSYEQYF. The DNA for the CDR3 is TGCGCCAGCGCCCTCCCCCAAAGGAGCTCCTACGAGCAGTACTTC.

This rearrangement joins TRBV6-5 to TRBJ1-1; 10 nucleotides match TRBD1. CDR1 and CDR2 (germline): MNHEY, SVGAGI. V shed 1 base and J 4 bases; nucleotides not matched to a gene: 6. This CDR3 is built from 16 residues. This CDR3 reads CASSYLPGQGPTEAFF. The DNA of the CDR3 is TGTGCCAGCAGTTACTTACCGGGACAGGGGCCCACTGAAGCTTTCTTT.

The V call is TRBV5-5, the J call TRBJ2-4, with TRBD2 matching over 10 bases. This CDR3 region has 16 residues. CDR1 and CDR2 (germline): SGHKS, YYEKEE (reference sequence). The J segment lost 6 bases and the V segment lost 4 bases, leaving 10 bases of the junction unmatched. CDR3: CASSPLAGARRNIQYF. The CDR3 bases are TGTGCCAGCAGCCCGCTAGCGGGAGCGCGTAGAAACATTCAGTACTTC.

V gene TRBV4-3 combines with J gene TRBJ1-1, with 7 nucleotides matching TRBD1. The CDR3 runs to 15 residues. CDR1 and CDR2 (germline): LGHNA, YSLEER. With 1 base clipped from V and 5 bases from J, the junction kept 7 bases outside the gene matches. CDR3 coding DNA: TGCGCCAGCAGCCAAGTAGGGGGCCGGGGGACTGAAGCTTTCTTT. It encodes CASSQVGGRGTEAFF.

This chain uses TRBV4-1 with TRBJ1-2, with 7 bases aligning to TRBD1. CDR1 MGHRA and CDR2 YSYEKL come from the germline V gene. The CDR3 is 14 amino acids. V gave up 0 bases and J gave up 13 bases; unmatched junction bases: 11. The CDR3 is CASSQDRKGQLSTF. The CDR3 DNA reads TGCGCCAGCAGCCAAGATCGAAAGGGACAGCTAAGCACCTTC.

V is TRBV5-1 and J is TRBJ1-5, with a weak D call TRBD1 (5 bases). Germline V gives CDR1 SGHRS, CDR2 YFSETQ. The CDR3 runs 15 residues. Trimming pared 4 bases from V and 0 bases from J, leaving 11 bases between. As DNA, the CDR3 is TGCGCCAGCAGCCCCTGGGGGGATAGCAATCAGCCCCAGCATTTT. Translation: CASSPWGDSNQPQHF.

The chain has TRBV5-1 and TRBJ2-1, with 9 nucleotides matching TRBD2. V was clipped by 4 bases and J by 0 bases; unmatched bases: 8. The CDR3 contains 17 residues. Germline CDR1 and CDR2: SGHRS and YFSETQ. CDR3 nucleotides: TGCGCCAGCAGCAGTACTAGCGGGCGCCCCTCCTACAATGAGCAGTTCTTC. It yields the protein CASSSTSGRPSYNEQFF.

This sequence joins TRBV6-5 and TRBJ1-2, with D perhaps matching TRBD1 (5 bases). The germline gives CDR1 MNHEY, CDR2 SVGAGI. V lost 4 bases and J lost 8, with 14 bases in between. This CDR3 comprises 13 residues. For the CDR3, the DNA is TGTGCCAGCAGTTGGGATGGGGCGGGAGGCTACACCTTC. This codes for CASSWDGAGGYTF.

CDR3 residues: CASRVGGNSPLHF. CDR3 sequence (DNA): TGTGCCAGCAGAGTGGGGGGAAATTCACCCCTCCACTTT. This sequence joins TRBV12-3 or TRBV12-4 and TRBJ1-6; weak D call: TRBD1 (5 bases). CDR3 length: 13 residues. With 6 bases removed from V and 7 bases from J, the gap between germline ends came to 10 bases.

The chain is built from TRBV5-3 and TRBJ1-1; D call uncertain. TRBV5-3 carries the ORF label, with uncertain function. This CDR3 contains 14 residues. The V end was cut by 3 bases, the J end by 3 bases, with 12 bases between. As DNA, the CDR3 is TGTGCCAGAAGCTGGAGGAGCAAGCACACTGAAGCTTTCTTT. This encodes CARSWRSKHTEAFF.

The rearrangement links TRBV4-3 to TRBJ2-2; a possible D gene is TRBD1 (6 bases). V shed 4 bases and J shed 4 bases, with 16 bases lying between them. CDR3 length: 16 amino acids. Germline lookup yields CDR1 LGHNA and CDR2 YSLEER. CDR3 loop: CASSRSGASLTGELFF. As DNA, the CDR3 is TGCGCCAGCAGCCGTTCAGGGGCCTCTCTCACCGGGGAGCTGTTTTTT.

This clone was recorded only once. The DNA of the CDR3 is TGTGCCAGCTCGGGGGGACCCCAAGAGACCCAGTACTTC. Amino acid sequence: CASSGGPQETQYF. The chain links TRBV18 to TRBJ2-5; possible D gene TRBD2, 6 bases. The V end was cut by 6 bases, the J end by 1 base, with 9 bases between. This CDR3 comprises 13 residues. The germline V gene encodes CDR1 KGHSH and CDR2 LQKENI.

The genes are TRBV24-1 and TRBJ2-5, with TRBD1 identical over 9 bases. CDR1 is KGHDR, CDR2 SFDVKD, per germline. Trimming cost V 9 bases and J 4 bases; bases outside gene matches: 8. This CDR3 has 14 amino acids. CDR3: CATAGTGLAETQYF. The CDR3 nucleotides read TGTGCCACCGCCGGGACAGGGCTAGCAGAGACCCAGTACTTC.

The CDR3 coding sequence is TGTGCCAGCAGCTATACCGCCGGGTCCCCCGGCGGCTACACCTTC. As protein: CASSYTAGSPGGYTF. This chain joins TRBV5-5 and TRBJ1-2; D is uncertain. V was shortened by 3 bases and J by 8 bases, with 20 bases between the two germline ends. The germline V gene has CDR1 SGHKS and CDR2 YYEKEE (reference sequence). The CDR3 is 15 residues long.

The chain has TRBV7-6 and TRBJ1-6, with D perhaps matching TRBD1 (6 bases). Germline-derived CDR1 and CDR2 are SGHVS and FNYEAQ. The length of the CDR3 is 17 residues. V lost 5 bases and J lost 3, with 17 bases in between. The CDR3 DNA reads TGTGCCAGCAGCCTTCAGTCGGGGGGCGACTATAATTCACCCCTCCACTTT. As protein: CASSLQSGGDYNSPLHF.

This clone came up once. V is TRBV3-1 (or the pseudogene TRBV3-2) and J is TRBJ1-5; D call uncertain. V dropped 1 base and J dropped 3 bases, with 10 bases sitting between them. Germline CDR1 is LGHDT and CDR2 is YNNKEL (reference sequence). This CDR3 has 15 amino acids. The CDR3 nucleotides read TGTGCCAGCAGCCAAGGACAATATTACAATCAGCCCCAGCATTTT. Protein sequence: CASSQGQYYNQPQHF.